The present TCR beta chain was sequenced within a study of cytomegalovirus exposure and HLA in healthy donors. In the PCR, 60 Vbeta and 13 Jbeta primers were used. Only in-frame clones appear in the TCRdb table, and some are missing; sequencing was by immunoSEQ multiplex PCR. The sample yields some 150,000 clones, 71% seen once. Broader study findings: The study designated 150 or so TCR beta chains cytomegalovirus-associated.

Note on this clone: Its antigen is currently unknown.

Donors consisted of healthy bone marrow donors. Nominal health characterized the donors when sampled, though unrecorded immune exposures were likely. The germline V gene has CDR1 SGHTA and CDR2 FQGNSA. The V and J ends lost 1 base and 10 bases, in that order; junction bases with no gene match: 9. The CDR3 contains 15 residues. This rearrangement joins TRBV7-2 to TRBJ2-2, with 7 nucleotides matching TRBD2. Specimen: PBMCs. The source is a woman between 25 and 40 years old in good health and CMV-seronegative. Here the CDR3 DNA reads TGTGCCAGCAGCTTAGTCGGGGGGACCTTCGTGGAGCTGTTTTTT. Translating gives CASSLVGGTFVELFF.